Listed below are T cell receptor beta chains from one sample, sequenced in a study of Ad26.COV2.S vaccination and SARS-CoV-2 variants. The data were produced by immunoSEQ multiplex PCR, yet TCRdb's version contains in-frame clones alone and is incomplete. The table has around 500,000 clones, about 89% seen once; the top ten hold about 1.5%. Sequenced here: peripheral blood, sampled in a trial of Ad26.COV2.S vaccine versus placebo. The receptor source for this set is a person aged 18-60 years who received the Ad26.COV2.S COVID-19 vaccine or a placebo. CDR3s include the opening cysteine and the closing phenylalanine or tryptophan.

v_gene: TRBV30; len: 15; CDR3aa: CAWSVLPTGSYEQYF
v_gene: TRBV9; len: 15; CDR3aa: CASSVGGSGSDTQYF
v_gene: TRBV10-3; len: 15; CDR3aa: CAISESTLRDQPQHF
v_gene: TRBV29-1; len: 11; CDR3aa: CSVSSGNTIYF
v_gene: TRBV7-2; len: 17; CDR3aa: CASSLRVSRAHTDTQYF
v_gene: TRBV6-6; len: 15; CDR3aa: CASSYSGTGNNEQFF
v_gene: TRBV6-4; len: 15; CDR3aa: CASSERHLNTGELFF
v_gene: TRBV15; len: 19; CDR3aa: CATSSPKAFGTSGSNEQFF
v_gene: TRBV4-1; len: 18; CDR3aa: CASSQDYRRGQGWQPQHF
v_gene: TRBV19; len: 15; CDR3aa: CASSILGGSIGELFF
v_gene: TRBV19; len: 16; CDR3aa: CASSIGGGSAYNEQFF
v_gene: TRBV27; len: 16; CDR3aa: CASSLNRVAGRDEQFF
v_gene: TRBV28; len: 14; CDR3aa: CASSFSPWNTEAFF
v_gene: TRBV27; len: 15; CDR3aa: CASSFDQGPTYEQYF
v_gene: TRBV6-6; len: 14; CDR3aa: CASSYRRGNYGYTF
v_gene: TRBV9; len: 15; CDR3aa: CASSQYGGLADTQYF
v_gene: TRBV25-1; len: 15; CDR3aa: CASSVPGRTPYEQYF
v_gene: TRBV28; len: 13; CDR3aa: CASSLTVNYGYTF
v_gene: TRBV19; len: 16; CDR3aa: CASRPRQVVAKNIQYF
v_gene: TRBV3-1/TRBV3-2; len: 17; CDR3aa: CASSQDGDFSSYNEQFF
v_gene: TRBV28; len: 14; CDR3aa: CASSPRAGHYGYTF
v_gene: TRBV2; len: 14; CDR3aa: CASREAGGYNEQFF
v_gene: TRBV7-9; len: 14; CDR3aa: CASSLWGVTETQYF
v_gene: TRBV27; len: 14; CDR3aa: CASSFTGPNTEAFF
v_gene: TRBV27; len: 15; CDR3aa: CASSLGDRGNTEAFF
v_gene: TRBV6-5; len: 13; CDR3aa: CATGQRLPYEQYF
v_gene: TRBV3-1/TRBV3-2; len: 17; CDR3aa: CASSPPLPGGQYNEQFF
v_gene: TRBV24-1; len: 18; CDR3aa: CATSDSRFGQSSYNEQFF
v_gene: TRBV15; len: 13; CDR3aa: CATSSTVNQPQHF
v_gene: TRBV6-5; len: 14; CDR3aa: CASSYGRGFDEQFF
v_gene: TRBV19; len: 14; CDR3aa: CASGSAMRISEAFF
v_gene: TRBV10-3; len: 15; CDR3aa: CAISEARRGGNEQYF
v_gene: TRBV6-5; len: 13; CDR3aa: CASSNSDNYGYTF
v_gene: TRBV2; len: 12; CDR3aa: CASSEKYNEQFF
v_gene: TRBV6-5; len: 15; CDR3aa: CASRPLLQGIYGYTF
v_gene: TRBV3-1/TRBV3-2; len: 14; CDR3aa: CASSHNPVTDTQYF
v_gene: TRBV6-5; len: 13; CDR3aa: CASRAAFPGELFF
v_gene: TRBV11-1; len: 14; CDR3aa: CASSALAGGREQYF
v_gene: TRBV19; len: 16; CDR3aa: CASSAFSQAGNTEAFF
v_gene: TRBV5-1; len: 15; CDR3aa: CASSEWRGTHNEQFF
v_gene: TRBV2; len: 13; CDR3aa: CASSASFAGELFF
v_gene: TRBV30; len: 15; CDR3aa: CACIPFAGLGNEQYF
v_gene: TRBV9; len: 15; CDR3aa: CASSVGTSRWDEQFF